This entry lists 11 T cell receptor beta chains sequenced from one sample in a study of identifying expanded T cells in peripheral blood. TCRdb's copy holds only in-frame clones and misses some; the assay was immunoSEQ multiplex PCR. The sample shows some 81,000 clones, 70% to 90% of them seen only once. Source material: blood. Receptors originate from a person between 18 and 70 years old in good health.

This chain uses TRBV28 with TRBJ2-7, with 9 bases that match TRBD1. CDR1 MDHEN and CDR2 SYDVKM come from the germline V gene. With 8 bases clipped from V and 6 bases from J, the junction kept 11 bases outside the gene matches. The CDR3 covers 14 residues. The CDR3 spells CASGNPGQGIEQYF. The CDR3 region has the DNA TGTGCCAGCGGAAACCCGGGACAGGGTATCGAGCAGTACTTC.

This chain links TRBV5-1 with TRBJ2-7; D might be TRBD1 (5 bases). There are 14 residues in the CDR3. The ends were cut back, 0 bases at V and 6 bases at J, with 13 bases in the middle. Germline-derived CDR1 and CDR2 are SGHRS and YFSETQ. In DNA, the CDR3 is TGCGCCAGCAGCTTGGGGGGTCTAGGGGTCGAGCAGTACTTC. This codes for CASSLGGLGVEQYF.

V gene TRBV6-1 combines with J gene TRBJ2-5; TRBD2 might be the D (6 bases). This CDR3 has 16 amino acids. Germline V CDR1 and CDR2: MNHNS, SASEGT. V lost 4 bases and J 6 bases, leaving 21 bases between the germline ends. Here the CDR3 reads CASSGPTRAPSQTQYF. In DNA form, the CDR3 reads TGTGCCAGCAGTGGCCCGACTAGGGCCCCTTCGCAGACCCAGTACTTC.

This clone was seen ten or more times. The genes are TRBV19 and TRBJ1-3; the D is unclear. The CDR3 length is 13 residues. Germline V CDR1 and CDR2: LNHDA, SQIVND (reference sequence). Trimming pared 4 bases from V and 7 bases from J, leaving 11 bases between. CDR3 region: CASSRDSWNTIYF. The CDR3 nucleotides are TGTGCCAGTAGTAGGGATTCCTGGAACACCATATATTTT. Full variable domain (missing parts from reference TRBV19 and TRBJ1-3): DGGITQSPKYLFRKEGQNVTLSCEQNLNHDAMYWYRQDPGQGLRLIYYSQIVNDFQKGDIAEGYSVSREKKESFPLTVTSAQKNPTAFYLCASSRDSWNTIYFGEGSWLTVV.

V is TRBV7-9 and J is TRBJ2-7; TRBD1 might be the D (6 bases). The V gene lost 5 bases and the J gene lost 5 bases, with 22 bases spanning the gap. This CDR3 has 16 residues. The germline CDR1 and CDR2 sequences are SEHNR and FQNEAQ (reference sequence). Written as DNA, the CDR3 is TGTGCCAGCAGCAAAGGACAGAGCTTCCCCGGCAACGAGCAGTACTTC. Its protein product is CASSKGQSFPGNEQYF.

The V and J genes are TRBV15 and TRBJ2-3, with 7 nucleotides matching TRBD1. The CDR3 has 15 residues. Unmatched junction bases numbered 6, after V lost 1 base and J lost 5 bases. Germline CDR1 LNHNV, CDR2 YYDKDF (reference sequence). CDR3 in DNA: TGTGCCACCAGCAGAGCTGGGACAGAGGAAGATACGCAGTATTTT. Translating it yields CATSRAGTEEDTQYF. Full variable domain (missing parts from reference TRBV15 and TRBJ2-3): DAMVIQNPRYQVTQFGKPVTLSCSQTLNHNVMYWYQQKSSQAPKLLFHYYDKDFNNEADTPDNFQSRRPNTSFCFLDIRSPGLGDTAMYLCATSRAGTEEDTQYFGPGTRLTVL.

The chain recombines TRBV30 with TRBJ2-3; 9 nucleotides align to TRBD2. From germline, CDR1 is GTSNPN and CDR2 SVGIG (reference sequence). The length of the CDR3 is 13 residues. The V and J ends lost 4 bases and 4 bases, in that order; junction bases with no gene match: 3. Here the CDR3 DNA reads TGTGCCTGGACTAGCGGGGCCTCAGATACGCAGTATTTT. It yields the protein CAWTSGASDTQYF.

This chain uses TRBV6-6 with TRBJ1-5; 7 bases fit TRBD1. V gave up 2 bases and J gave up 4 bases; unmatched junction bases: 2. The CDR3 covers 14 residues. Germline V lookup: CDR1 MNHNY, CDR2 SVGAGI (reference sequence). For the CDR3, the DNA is TGTGCCAGCAGTTACCGGGACAGAAATCAGCCCCAGCATTTT. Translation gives CASSYRDRNQPQHF.

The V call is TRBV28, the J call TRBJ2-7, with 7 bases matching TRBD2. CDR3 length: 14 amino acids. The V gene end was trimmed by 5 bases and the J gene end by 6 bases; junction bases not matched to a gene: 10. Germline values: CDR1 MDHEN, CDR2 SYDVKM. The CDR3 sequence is CASSDGRELPEQYF. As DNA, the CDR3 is TGTGCCAGCAGTGATGGGCGGGAGCTGCCCGAGCAGTACTTC.

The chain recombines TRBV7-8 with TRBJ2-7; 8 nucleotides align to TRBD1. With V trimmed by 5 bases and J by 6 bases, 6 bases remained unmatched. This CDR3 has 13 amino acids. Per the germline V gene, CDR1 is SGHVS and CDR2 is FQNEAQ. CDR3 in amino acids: CASSTSTGAEQYF. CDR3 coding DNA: TGTGCCAGCAGCACCTCGACAGGGGCCGAGCAGTACTTC.

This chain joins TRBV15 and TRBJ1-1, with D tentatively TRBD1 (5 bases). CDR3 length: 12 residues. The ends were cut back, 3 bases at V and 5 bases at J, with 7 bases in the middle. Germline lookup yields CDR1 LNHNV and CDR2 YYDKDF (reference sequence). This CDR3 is CATSRGETEAFF. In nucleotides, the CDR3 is TGTGCCACCAGCAGGGGGGAAACTGAAGCTTTCTTT.